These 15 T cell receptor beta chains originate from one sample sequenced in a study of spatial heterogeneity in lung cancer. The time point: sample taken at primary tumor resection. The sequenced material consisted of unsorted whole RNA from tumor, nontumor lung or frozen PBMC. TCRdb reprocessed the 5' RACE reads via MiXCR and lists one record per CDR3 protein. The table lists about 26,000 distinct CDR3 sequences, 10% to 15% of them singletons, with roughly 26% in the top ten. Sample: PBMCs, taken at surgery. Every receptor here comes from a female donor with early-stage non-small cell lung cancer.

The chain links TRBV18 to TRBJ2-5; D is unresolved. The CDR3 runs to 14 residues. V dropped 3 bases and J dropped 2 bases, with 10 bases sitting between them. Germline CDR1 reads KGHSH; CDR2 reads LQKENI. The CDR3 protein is CASSPSAAQETQYF. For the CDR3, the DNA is TGTGCCAGCTCACCCAGCGCGGCTCAAGAGACCCAGTACTTC. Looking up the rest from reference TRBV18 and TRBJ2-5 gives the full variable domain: NAGVMQNPRHLVRRRGQEARLRCSPMKGHSHVYWYRQLPEEGLKFMVYLQKENIIDESGMPKERFSAEFPKEGPSILRIQQVVRGDSAAYFCASSPSAAQETQYFGPGTRLLVL.

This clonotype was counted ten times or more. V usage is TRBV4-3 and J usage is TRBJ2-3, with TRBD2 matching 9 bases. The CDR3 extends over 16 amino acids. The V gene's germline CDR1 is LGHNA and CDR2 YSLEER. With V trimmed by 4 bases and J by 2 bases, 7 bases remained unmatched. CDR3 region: CASSLRLAETTDTQYF. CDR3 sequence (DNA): TGCGCCAGCAGCCTGAGACTAGCGGAGACCACAGATACGCAGTATTTT.

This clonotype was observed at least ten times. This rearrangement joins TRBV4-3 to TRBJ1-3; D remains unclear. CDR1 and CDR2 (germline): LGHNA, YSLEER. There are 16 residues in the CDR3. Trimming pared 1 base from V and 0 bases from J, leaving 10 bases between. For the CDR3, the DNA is TGCGCCAGCAGCCAAGGGACGGAAAGCTCTGGAAACACCATATATTTT. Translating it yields CASSQGTESSGNTIYF.

CDR3 residues: CASSLGSIGELFF. The CDR3 DNA sequence: TGTGCCAGCAGCTTGGGGTCTATCGGGGAGCTGTTTTTT. The chain is built from TRBV11-1 and TRBJ2-2; no definite D call. Trimming removed 3 bases from V and 7 bases from J, with 9 bases in between. Germline V gene data show CDR1 as SGHAT and CDR2 as FQDESV (reference sequence). The CDR3 loop spans 13 amino acids. The variable domain in full, completed from reference TRBV11-1 and TRBJ2-2, reads EAEVAQSPRYKITEKSQAVAFWCDPISGHATLYWYRQILGQGPELLVQFQDESVVDDSQLPKDRFSAERLKGVDSTLKIQPAELGDSAMYLCASSLGSIGELFFGEGSRLTVL.

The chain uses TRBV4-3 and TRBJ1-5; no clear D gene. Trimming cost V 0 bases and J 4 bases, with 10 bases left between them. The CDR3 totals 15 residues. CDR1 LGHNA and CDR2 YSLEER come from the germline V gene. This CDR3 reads CASSQDRHSNQPQHF. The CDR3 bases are TGCGCCAGCAGCCAAGATCGACACTCGAATCAGCCCCAGCATTTT.

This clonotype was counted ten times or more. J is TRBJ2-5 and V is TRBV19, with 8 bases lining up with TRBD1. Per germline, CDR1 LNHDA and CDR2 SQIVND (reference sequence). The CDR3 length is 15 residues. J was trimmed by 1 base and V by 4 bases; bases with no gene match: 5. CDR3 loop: CASSSVTGAQETQYF. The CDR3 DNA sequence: TGTGCCAGTAGTAGCGTGACAGGGGCCCAAGAGACCCAGTACTTC.

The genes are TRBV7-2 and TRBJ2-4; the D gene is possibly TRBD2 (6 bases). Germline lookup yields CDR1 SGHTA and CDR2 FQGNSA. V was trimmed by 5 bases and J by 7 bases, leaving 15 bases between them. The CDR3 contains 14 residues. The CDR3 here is CASSLMGGRNIQYF. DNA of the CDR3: TGTGCCAGCAGCCTGATGGGAGGAAGGAACATTCAGTACTTC.

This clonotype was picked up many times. DNA for the CDR3: TGTGCAAGTCGCTTAGGCGGGATGGAGACCCAGTACTTC. Its protein is CASRLGGMETQYF. The rearrangement joins TRBV12-2 to TRBJ2-5; the table names TRBD2, a call not compared with the DNA. TRBV12-2 is reported as a pseudogene. The CDR3 covers 13 residues.

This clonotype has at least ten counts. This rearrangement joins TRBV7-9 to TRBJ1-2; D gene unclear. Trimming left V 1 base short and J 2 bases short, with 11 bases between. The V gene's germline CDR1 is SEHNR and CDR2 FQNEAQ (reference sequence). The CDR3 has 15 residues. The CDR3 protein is CASSLVGSGNYGYTF. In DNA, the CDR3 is TGTGCCAGCAGCTTAGTCGGGTCGGGGAACTATGGCTACACCTTC.

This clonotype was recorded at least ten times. CDR3 in DNA: TGTGCCAGCAGAACCGGATACGGGGGCCAAGAGACCCAGTACTTC. Its protein product is CASRTGYGGQETQYF. The rearrangement joins TRBV7-2 to TRBJ2-5; weak D call: TRBD2 (6 bases). The V and J ends lost 6 bases and 1 base respectively, with 15 bases between them. The CDR3 length is 15 residues. Germline CDR1 is SGHTA and CDR2 is FQGNSA.

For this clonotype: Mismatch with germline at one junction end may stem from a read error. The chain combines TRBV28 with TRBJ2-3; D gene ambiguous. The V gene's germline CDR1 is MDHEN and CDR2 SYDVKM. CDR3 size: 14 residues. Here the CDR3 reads CASSAAGAADTQYF. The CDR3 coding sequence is TGTGCCAGCAGCGCCGCCGGAGCCGCAGATACACAGTATTTT.

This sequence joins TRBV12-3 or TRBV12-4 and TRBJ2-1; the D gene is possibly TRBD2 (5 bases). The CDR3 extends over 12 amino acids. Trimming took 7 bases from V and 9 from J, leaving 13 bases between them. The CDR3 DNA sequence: TGTGCCAGCAATTTCGGCGGGTTTGAGCAGTTCTTC. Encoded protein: CASNFGGFEQFF.

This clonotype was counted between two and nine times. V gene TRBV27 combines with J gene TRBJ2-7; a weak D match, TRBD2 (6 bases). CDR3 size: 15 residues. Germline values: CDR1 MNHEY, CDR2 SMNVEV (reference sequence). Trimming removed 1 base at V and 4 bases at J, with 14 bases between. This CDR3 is CASSLFGGVRYEQYF. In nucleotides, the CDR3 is TGTGCCAGCAGTTTATTCGGGGGAGTTCGGTACGAGCAGTACTTC.

The DNA for the CDR3 is TGTGCCAGCAGCTTAGCCCCCCTCTACGAGCAGTACGTC. Protein product: CASSLAPLYEQYV. J is TRBJ2-7 and V is TRBV7-8; D gene ambiguous. Germline CDR1 is SGHVS and CDR2 is FQNEAQ. The CDR3 has 13 amino acids. The V and J ends lost 0 bases and 3 bases respectively, with 6 bases between them.

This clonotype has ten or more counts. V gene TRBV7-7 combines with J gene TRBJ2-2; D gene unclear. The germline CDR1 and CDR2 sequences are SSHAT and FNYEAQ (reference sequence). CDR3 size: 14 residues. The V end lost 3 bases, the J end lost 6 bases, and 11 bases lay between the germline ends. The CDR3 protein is CASSLVKSSGELFF. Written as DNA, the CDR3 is TGTGCCAGCAGCTTGGTAAAATCGTCCGGGGAGCTGTTTTTT. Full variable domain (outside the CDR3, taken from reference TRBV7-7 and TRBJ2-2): GAGVSQSPRYKVTKRGQDVTLRCDPISSHATLYWYQQALGQGPEFLTYFNYEAQPDKSGLPSDRFSAERPEGSISTLTIQRTEQRDSAMYRCASSLVKSSGELFFGEGSRLTVL.